Given below is one T cell receptor beta chain in context. The data derive from a study of shared clonotypes between healthy human individuals. Per the germline V gene, CDR1 is SGHRS and CDR2 is YFSETQ. The V and J ends lost 4 bases and 6 bases, in that order; junction bases with no gene match: 8. The CDR3 runs 14 residues. TCRdb's table, derived via immunoSEQ multiplex PCR, lists solely in-frame clones and lacks some. The table lists approximately 2.5 million clones, approximately 94% of them singletons, with under 0.15% in the top ten. The specimen was naive CD4+ T cells sorted from blood. This sample's subset: CD45RA+ positively selected. The clonotype was recovered from a man younger than 35 in good health. The chain combines TRBV5-1 with TRBJ2-7, with 9 bases aligning to TRBD1. The DNA for the CDR3 is TGCGCCAGCAGCCTGGGGACAGGGTTTGGCGAGCAGTACTTC. It is translated as CASSLGTGFGEQYF.